Sequencing of this T cell receptor beta chain was carried out in a study of type 1 regulatory T cells. Turning to the study itself: An in vitro protocol generated T-allo10, a Tr1-enriched, alloantigen-specific CD4 T cell product.

Whole-study findings and limits: Compared with non-Tr1 cells, Tr1 cells showed a narrower TCR repertoire.

Trimming removed 0 bases from V and 5 bases from J; junction bases left unmatched: 10. The germline V gene encodes CDR1 DFQATT and CDR2 SNEGSKA (reference sequence). The CDR3 extends over 16 amino acids. TCRdb redid the calling of the reads with MiXCR, one entry per CDR3 protein. The repertoire holds 60,000 to 70,000 distinct CDR3 sequences, with 45% to 50% as singletons. This clonotype was observed a few times. Its antigen is unknown. This TCR derives from a human donor in good health. The sequenced sample consisted of cultured non-Tr1 T cells, either the whole culture or a sorted T cell fraction (not recorded which). The rearrangement uses TRBV20-1 and TRBJ1-2, with 9 positions matching TRBD1. For the CDR3, the DNA is TGCAGTGCTAGAGATCTGGCGGGACAGGGATCGTATGGCTACACCTTC. It specifies CSARDLAGQGSYGYTF.